A single sample gave rise to the 24 T cell receptor beta chains below, sequenced in a study of T cell changes during pregnancy in multiple sclerosis. Using immunoSEQ multiplex PCR, the repertoire was profiled, and TCRdb retains in-frame clones only, with some absent. The repertoire holds 30,000 to 35,000 clones, 85% to 90% seen once, with around 8.6% in the top ten. The sequencing here drew on CD8+ T cells from peripheral blood mononuclear cells, taken before pregnancy. Receptors originate from a female donor with multiple sclerosis, enrolled in a pregnancy study.

This sequence joins TRBV10-3 and TRBJ2-7, with D unclear. Germline V CDR1 and CDR2: ENHRY, SYGVKD. This CDR3 is 13 amino acids long. Deletions cut 6 bases from V and 0 bases from J, with 9 bases between. The CDR3 reads CAIRAASSYEQYF. The CDR3 bases are TGTGCCATCAGGGCGGCAAGCTCCTACGAGCAGTACTTC.

The chain has TRBV9 and TRBJ2-3; the D gene is possibly TRBD2 (5 bases). The V end lost 3 bases, the J end lost 3 bases, and 20 bases lay between the germline ends. Germline V gene data show CDR1 as SGDLS and CDR2 as YYNGEE. This CDR3 is 17 amino acids long. CDR3 nucleotide sequence: TGTGCCAGCAGCGCTAACCGTTGGGTATCGGGAACAGATACGCAGTATTTT. This codes for CASSANRWVSGTDTQYF.

DNA for the CDR3: TGTGCCAGCAGCTTAGGGCGGGATGGCTACACCTTC. This gives the protein CASSLGRDGYTF. The rearrangement uses TRBV7-9 and TRBJ1-2; D gene uncertain. The CDR3 sequence is 12 residues long. Trimming shortened V by 1 base and J by 6 bases, and 6 bases separated the two germline ends. Germline V gives CDR1 SEHNR, CDR2 FQNEAQ (reference sequence).

The chain uses TRBV6-1 and TRBJ1-5; 8 bases map to TRBD1. Per germline, CDR1 MNHNS and CDR2 SASEGT. CDR3 size: 16 residues. J gave up 0 bases and V 4 bases, and 5 bases lay outside the gene matches. CDR3 coding DNA: TGTGCCAGCAGTGCCTGGACAGGGTATAGCAATCAGCCCCAGCATTTT. Translated, it gives CASSAWTGYSNQPQHF.

This rearrangement joins TRBV6-5 to TRBJ2-1; D ambiguous. Trimming took 4 bases from V and 9 from J, leaving 13 bases between them. The CDR3 sequence is 13 residues long. The V gene's germline CDR1 is MNHEY and CDR2 SVGAGI. CDR3 residues: CASSSNRGTEQFF. Written as DNA, the CDR3 is TGTGCCAGCAGTTCGAACCGCGGTACTGAGCAGTTCTTC.

This chain joins TRBV10-3 and TRBJ1-1, with TRBD1 matching 7 bases. V lost 7 bases, J lost 0 bases, and 2 bases stayed unmatched. Germline lookup yields CDR1 ENHRY and CDR2 SYGVKD. The length of the CDR3 is 13 residues. CDR3: CAIMTGMNTEAFF. The CDR3 nucleotides are TGTGCCATCATGACAGGGATGAACACTGAAGCTTTCTTT.

This chain joins TRBV27 and TRBJ2-7; 9 bases match TRBD2. This CDR3 region has 20 residues. In germline, CDR1 is MNHEY, CDR2 SMNVEV (reference sequence). V was clipped by 6 bases and J by 4 bases; unmatched bases: 25. This CDR3 reads CASSTRGGSGGKHRGYEQYF. CDR3 nucleotide sequence: TGTGCCAGCAGCACCCGAGGGGGTAGCGGGGGAAAACACCGTGGATACGAGCAGTACTTC.

V usage is TRBV4-1 and J usage is TRBJ1-1; D is ambiguous. This CDR3 spans 15 amino acids. Trimming took off 4 bases at V and 1 base at J, with 13 bases between the two ends. Germline values: CDR1 MGHRA, CDR2 YSYEKL. The CDR3 DNA follows: TGCGCCAGCAGCCTGCTGGGAGCCACGAACACTGAAGCTTTCTTT. Its protein product is CASSLLGATNTEAFF.

V and J are TRBV27 and TRBJ2-3; D not certain. CDR1 and CDR2 (germline): MNHEY, SMNVEV (reference sequence). There are 12 residues in the CDR3. V lost 5 bases and J lost 2, with 5 bases in between. In DNA, the CDR3 is TGTGCCAGCAGTCCAAACACAGATACGCAGTATTTT. Its protein product is CASSPNTDTQYF.

The chain has TRBV7-9 and TRBJ1-2; tentatively, D is TRBD1 (6 bases). CDR3 length equals 12 residues. The germline V gene encodes CDR1 SEHNR and CDR2 FQNEAQ (reference sequence). Trimming cost V 2 bases and J 6 bases, with 7 bases left between them. The CDR3 coding sequence is TGTGCCAGCAGCTTAACAGGGAATGGCTACACCTTC. Translated: CASSLTGNGYTF.

This sequence joins TRBV12-5 and TRBJ2-5; 8 nucleotides line up with TRBD1. Germline V CDR1 and CDR2: LGHNT, FRNRAP. The CDR3 sequence is 15 residues long. J gave up 4 bases and V 1 base, and 5 bases lay outside the gene matches. CDR3 nucleotide sequence: TGTGCTAGTGGTTTGGGGCAGGGGGCGAGAGAGACCCAGTACTTC. This translates into CASGLGQGARETQYF.

This chain joins TRBV6-5 and TRBJ1-2; D is ambiguous. Germline values: CDR1 MNHEY, CDR2 SVGAGI. The length of the CDR3 is 14 residues. V was clipped by 6 bases and J by 4 bases, with 15 bases between them. CDR3 nucleotide sequence: TGTGCCAGCAGCCGAGGGCCGAGGAGCTATGGCTACACCTTC. This codes for CASSRGPRSYGYTF.

The chain carries TRBV2 and TRBJ2-1; TRBD2 is a possible D gene (5 bases). V dropped 8 bases and J dropped 3 bases, with 23 bases sitting between them. The V gene's germline CDR1 is SNHLY and CDR2 FYNNEI. This CDR3 spans 17 amino acids. The CDR3 DNA reads TGTGCCAGCGCAACCCGAGGAGGACTCGCTCGCTACAATGAGCAGTTCTTC. Translation: CASATRGGLARYNEQFF.

The chain couples TRBV29-1 to TRBJ1-1; no reliable D call. The CDR3 contains 10 residues. Trimming took off 0 bases at V and 11 bases at J, with 7 bases between the two ends. CDR1 SQVTM and CDR2 ANQGSEA come from the germline V gene. The CDR3 nucleotides are TGCAGCGTTGAAGAGGTTGGCGCTTTCTTT. Protein product: CSVEEVGAFF.

V is TRBV30 and J is TRBJ2-6; no reliable D call. The CDR3 consists of 12 residues. The V gene's germline CDR1 is GTSNPN and CDR2 SVGIG (reference sequence). Trimming stripped 4 bases from V and 3 bases from J, with 4 bases between. The CDR3 protein is CAWNLGANVLTF. CDR3 bases: TGTGCCTGGAATCTTGGGGCCAACGTCCTGACTTTC.

The genes are TRBV4-1 and TRBJ2-7; D possibly corresponds to TRBD2 (5 bases). The CDR3 is 11 residues long. Germline V gene sequence: CDR1 MGHRA, CDR2 YSYEKL. Trimming took 5 bases from V and 3 from J, leaving 5 bases between them. CDR3 in DNA: TGCGCCAGCAGCGACTACTACGAGCAGTACTTC. It codes for CASSDYYEQYF.

This chain uses TRBV10-3 with TRBJ2-7; 14 positions match TRBD2. Germline V gene sequence: CDR1 ENHRY, CDR2 SYGVKD. After removal of 6 bases from V and 5 bases from J, the junction contained 3 bases not matched to a gene. This CDR3 spans 14 amino acids. CDR3 residues: CAIRPGLAGDEQYF. The CDR3 DNA reads TGTGCCATCAGGCCGGGACTAGCGGGGGACGAGCAGTACTTC.

The rearrangement links TRBV7-3 to TRBJ1-2, with D uncertain. Trimming stripped 0 bases from V and 0 bases from J, with 11 bases between. CDR3 size: 16 residues. CDR1 and CDR2 (germline): SGHTA, FQGTGA. The chain's CDR3 is CASSLTAGSPNYGYTF. For the CDR3, the DNA is TGTGCCAGCAGCTTAACTGCCGGGAGCCCTAACTATGGCTACACCTTC.

This chain joins TRBV5-5 and TRBJ2-7, with a tentative D call TRBD1 (7 bases). The germline V gene encodes CDR1 SGHKS and CDR2 YYEKEE (reference sequence). This CDR3 region has 15 residues. The V and J ends lost 2 bases and 2 bases respectively, with 14 bases between them. The CDR3 region is CASSFLGGTAYEQYF. CDR3 coding DNA: TGTGCCAGCAGCTTTCTCGGCGGGACAGCCTACGAGCAGTACTTC.

This clone was recorded once. The CDR3 nucleotides are TGCGCCAGCAGCCAAGCACGACTAGGAGGGGATGAGCAGTTCTTC. Translating gives CASSQARLGGDEQFF. The V gene is TRBV4-3, the J gene TRBJ2-1; TRBD2 is a possible D gene (6 bases). CDR1 is LGHNA, CDR2 YSLEER, per germline. The CDR3 spans 15 residues. Trimming pared 1 base from V and 8 bases from J, leaving 15 bases between.

This chain uses TRBV30 with TRBJ2-2; D is possibly TRBD1 (5 bases). Between the trimmed V and J ends, which lost 1 base and 0 bases, there was a span of 6 bases. Germline V lookup: CDR1 GTSNPN, CDR2 SVGIG (reference sequence). The CDR3 is 14 amino acids. The DNA for the CDR3 is TGTGCCTGGAGTGGGACAACGAACACCGGGGAGCTGTTTTTT. Its protein product is CAWSGTTNTGELFF.

The V and J genes are TRBV23-1 and TRBJ1-2, with TRBD1 matching over 7 bases. TRBV23-1 belongs to the ORF category, with a function that is uncertain. The CDR3 consists of 12 residues. J lost 5 bases, V lost 6 bases, and 3 bases had no gene match. The CDR3 here is CASRKDRYGYTF. CDR3 in DNA: TGCGCCAGCAGGAAGGACAGGTATGGCTACACCTTC.

The chain employs TRBV28 and TRBJ1-5; the match to TRBD1 covers 7 bases. Looked up from germline, CDR1 is MDHEN and CDR2 is SYDVKM. The V gene end was trimmed by 4 bases and the J gene end by 6 bases; junction bases not matched to a gene: 12. CDR3 length equals 16 residues. The CDR3 loop is CASSSDRDRGGQPQHF. For the CDR3, the DNA is TGTGCCAGCAGTTCCGACAGGGATCGGGGCGGTCAGCCCCAGCATTTT. Supplemented by reference TRBV28 and TRBJ1-5, the full variable domain reads DVKVTQSSRYLVKRTGEKVFLECVQDMDHENMFWYRQDPGLGLRLIYFSYDVKMKEKGDIPEGYSVSREKKERFSLILESASTNQTSMYLCASSSDRDRGGQPQHFGDGTRLSIL.

V gene TRBV19 combines with J gene TRBJ1-6, with 8 nucleotides matching TRBD1. Germline V gives CDR1 LNHDA, CDR2 SQIVND (reference sequence). This CDR3 is 14 amino acids long. V shed 5 bases, J shed 7 bases, and the junction held 4 bases outside the gene matches. CDR3 bases: TGTGCCAGTAGTCCCCGGACAGGGAATTCACCCCTCCACTTT. Its translation is CASSPRTGNSPLHF.